Following are 8 T cell receptor beta chains from one sample sequenced in a study of control samples from healthy donors and cancer patients. TCRdb's copy holds only in-frame clones and misses some; the assay was immunoSEQ multiplex PCR. The sample includes roughly 200,000 clones, roughly 94% of them seen just once. The sequencing input was blood. The source of these receptors is a man aged 50 or older in good health.

This rearrangement joins TRBV19 to TRBJ2-6; TRBD1 might be the D (6 bases). The V end lost 4 bases, the J end lost 2 bases, and 9 bases lay between the germline ends. This CDR3 spans 15 amino acids. The germline V gene has CDR1 LNHDA and CDR2 SQIVND (reference sequence). The CDR3 DNA follows: TGTGCCAGTAGTACCAGGGGACCTGGGGCCAACGTCCTGACTTTC. It is translated as CASSTRGPGANVLTF. The full variable domain, its missing parts supplied by reference TRBV19 and TRBJ2-6, is DGGITQSPKYLFRKEGQNVTLSCEQNLNHDAMYWYRQDPGQGLRLIYYSQIVNDFQKGDIAEGYSVSREKKESFPLTVTSAQKNPTAFYLCASSTRGPGANVLTFGAGSRLTVL.

This clone appeared a single time. The chain links TRBV19 to TRBJ1-5, with D tentatively TRBD1 (6 bases). V shed 7 bases and J shed 3 bases, with 19 bases lying between them. CDR1 LNHDA and CDR2 SQIVND come from the germline V gene (reference sequence). This CDR3 comprises 16 residues. CDR3 in DNA: TGTGCCAGTATCCCCAGTGGCAGGGGATTCAATCAGCCCCAGCATTTT. Translated: CASIPSGRGFNQPQHF.

V gene TRBV5-1 combines with J gene TRBJ2-1; no firm D call. Germline V gene lookup returns CDR1 SGHRS and CDR2 YFSETQ. This CDR3 contains 17 residues. Trimming removed 0 bases at V and 5 bases at J, with 18 bases between. In nucleotides, the CDR3 is TGCGCCAGCAGCTTGGCCTATATGGGTGCCAGAAACAATGAGCAGTTCTTC. Amino acid sequence: CASSLAYMGARNNEQFF.

This clone came up once. The rearrangement uses TRBV12-3 or TRBV12-4 and TRBJ1-1; D unresolved. This CDR3 contains 13 residues. Trimming removed 5 bases from V and 1 base from J, with 8 bases in between. CDR3 bases: TGTGCCAGCAGTCTATCACGGAACACTGAAGCTTTCTTT. Translating gives CASSLSRNTEAFF.

The chain combines TRBV6-5 with TRBJ1-6; no reliable D call. The CDR3 totals 13 residues. The V end lost 2 bases, the J end lost 10 bases, and 9 bases lay between the germline ends. Looked up from germline, CDR1 is MNHEY and CDR2 is SVGAGI. The CDR3 reads CASSYHSGSPLHF. CDR3 DNA sequence: TGTGCCAGCAGTTACCATAGCGGGTCACCCCTCCACTTT.

The chain links TRBV19 to TRBJ1-2; D might be TRBD1 (5 bases). Germline CDR1 and CDR2: LNHDA and SQIVND (reference sequence). V lost 3 bases, J lost 4 bases, and 9 bases lay in between. CDR3 length equals 13 residues. As DNA, the CDR3 is TGTGCCAGTAGTATGGGGCAGCTCTATGGCTACACCTTC. This sequence encodes CASSMGQLYGYTF.

The J gene is TRBJ1-1, the V gene TRBV13; D is ambiguous. Trimming removed 11 bases from V and 0 bases from J, with 10 bases in between. CDR3 length equals 12 residues. Germline CDR1 and CDR2: PRHDT and FYEKMQ (reference sequence). CDR3 protein: CASRGLNTEAFF. The DNA for the CDR3 is TGTGCCTCTCGGGGTTTGAACACTGAAGCTTTCTTT.

The V call is TRBV6-5, the J call TRBJ1-1, with D unresolved. The CDR3 loop spans 14 amino acids. Germline CDR1 MNHEY, CDR2 SVGAGI. The V gene lost 10 bases and the J gene lost 0 bases, with 15 bases spanning the gap. The CDR3 DNA reads as TGTGCCACCCCCCGGCAGTCCTTGAACACTGAAGCTTTCTTT. Its protein is CATPRQSLNTEAFF.